Below, 10 T cell receptor beta chains from the same sample are listed, as sequenced in a study of blood T cells in healthy people across ages. It was with a sample-barcoded 5' primer and a J-beta primer mix that a second PCR of roughly 7 to 12 cycles was run. TCRdb passed the 5' RACE reads through MiXCR, listing each CDR3 protein once. The sample contains approximately 800,000 distinct CDR3 sequences, 55% to 70% of which appear only once. The sample consisted of blood. The source is a man aged 25 to 40 in good health.

This clonotype has a handful of counts. The rearrangement joins TRBV20-1 to TRBJ2-1; 16 nucleotides match TRBD2. Germline assignment: CDR1 DFQATT and CDR2 SNEGSKA (reference sequence). V lost 4 bases to trimming and J lost 2 bases; unmatched junction nucleotides: 5. This CDR3 has 17 residues. The CDR3 nucleotides read TGCAGTGCTACGGGACTAGCGGGAGGGCCCCCCTACAATGAGCAGTTCTTC. It specifies CSATGLAGGPPYNEQFF.

The chain uses TRBV29-1 and TRBJ2-1; 9 bases are a match to TRBD2. The germline V gene encodes CDR1 SQVTM and CDR2 ANQGSEA. There are 14 residues in the CDR3. Losses at the gene ends were 4 bases for V and 9 bases for J; bases not matched to a gene: 10. In DNA, the CDR3 is TGCAGCGTTGGATCTGGCGGGAGGGTTGGTGAGCAGTTCTTC. Residues: CSVGSGGRVGEQFF.

V and J are TRBV12-3 or TRBV12-4 and TRBJ2-7; no definite D call. The V end was cut by 2 bases, the J end by 7 bases, with 6 bases between. This CDR3 region has 11 residues. As DNA, the CDR3 is TGTGCCAGCAGTTTAAAAGGGGAGCAGTACTTC. Its protein product is CASSLKGEQYF.

This clonotype occurred a few times. The rearrangement joins TRBV13 to TRBJ2-7; D gene ambiguous. Germline lookup yields CDR1 PRHDT and CDR2 FYEKMQ (reference sequence). The CDR3 loop spans 12 amino acids. V lost 5 bases, J lost 6 bases, and 11 bases lay in between. The CDR3 region is CASSISSGEQYF. The CDR3 DNA follows: TGTGCCAGCAGCATAAGTTCGGGCGAGCAGTACTTC.

The chain couples TRBV7-9 to TRBJ2-7; 7 positions agree with TRBD1. Germline V CDR1 and CDR2: SEHNR, FQNEAQ (reference sequence). CDR3 length equals 13 residues. V lost 5 bases, J lost 6 bases, and 7 bases stayed unmatched. CDR3 residues: CASSPGQEAEQYF. CDR3 DNA: TGTGCCAGCAGCCCAGGACAGGAAGCCGAGCAGTACTTC.

The chain has TRBV12-3 or TRBV12-4 and TRBJ2-1; D is possibly TRBD1 (6 bases). Trimming pared 1 base from V and 10 bases from J, leaving 11 bases between. CDR3 size: 13 residues. CDR3 DNA: TGTGCCAGCAGTTTAGGTGAGGGGGTGGAGCAGTTCTTC. It translates to CASSLGEGVEQFF.

This rearrangement joins TRBV28 to TRBJ2-1; 10 bases fit TRBD1. Germline values: CDR1 MDHEN, CDR2 SYDVKM. The CDR3 totals 16 residues. The J segment lost 8 bases and the V segment lost 8 bases, leaving 15 bases of the junction unmatched. The CDR3, as DNA: TGTGCCAGCGGGGGAGGGACAGGGGACGAGGGCGATGAGCAGTTCTTC. It yields the protein CASGGGTGDEGDEQFF.

The sample holds a few counts of this clonotype. This chain connects TRBV18 to TRBJ2-5; D possibly corresponds to TRBD1 (6 bases). This CDR3 comprises 14 residues. V gave up 0 bases and J gave up 4 bases, with 9 bases separating them. The germline CDR1 and CDR2 sequences are KGHSH and LQKENI. The CDR3 sequence is CASSPPGTSETQYF. The CDR3 DNA reads as TGTGCCAGCTCACCACCAGGGACATCAGAGACCCAGTACTTC.

The chain has TRBV29-1 and TRBJ2-1; 7 bases agree with TRBD2. CDR3 length: 12 amino acids. V shed 8 bases, J shed 6 bases, and the junction held 7 bases outside the gene matches. Germline values: CDR1 SQVTM, CDR2 ANQGSEA. CDR3: CSKRTSRNEQFF. The CDR3 DNA follows: TGCAGCAAAAGGACTAGTCGCAATGAGCAGTTCTTC.

V and J are TRBV27 and TRBJ2-7, with D unclear. Trimming shortened V by 2 bases and J by 4 bases, and 18 bases separated the two germline ends. Germline loops: CDR1 MNHEY, CDR2 SMNVEV (reference sequence). The CDR3 has 16 residues. CDR3 residues: CASSLIGGSLVYEQYF. CDR3 nucleotide sequence: TGTGCCAGCAGTTTAATTGGCGGAAGCCTTGTGTACGAGCAGTACTTC.